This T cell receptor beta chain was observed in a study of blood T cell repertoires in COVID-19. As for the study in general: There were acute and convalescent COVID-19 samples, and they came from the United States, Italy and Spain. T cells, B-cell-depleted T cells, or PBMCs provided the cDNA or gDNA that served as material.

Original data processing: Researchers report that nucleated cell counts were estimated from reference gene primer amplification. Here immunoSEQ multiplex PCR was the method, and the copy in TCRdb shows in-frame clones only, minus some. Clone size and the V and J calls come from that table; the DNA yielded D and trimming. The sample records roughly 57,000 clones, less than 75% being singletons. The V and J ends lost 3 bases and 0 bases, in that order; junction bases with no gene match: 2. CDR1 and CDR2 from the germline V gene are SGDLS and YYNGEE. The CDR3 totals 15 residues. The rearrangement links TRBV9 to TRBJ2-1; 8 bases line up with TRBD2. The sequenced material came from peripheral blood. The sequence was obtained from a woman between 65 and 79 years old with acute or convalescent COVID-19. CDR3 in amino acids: CASSGGGYSYNEQFF. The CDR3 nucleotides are TGTGCCAGCAGCGGCGGGGGGTACTCCTACAATGAGCAGTTCTTC.